A selection of T cell receptor beta chains follows, all from one sample in a study of cytomegalovirus exposure and HLA in healthy donors. Some clones are missing from TCRdb's copy, which holds only in-frame ones; the method was immunoSEQ multiplex PCR. The sample shows about 43,000 clones, approximately 47% of them seen only once. Specimen: PBMCs. These receptors all stem from a man aged 60 to 75 in good health and CMV-seronegative. Each CDR3 is given with its conserved first and last residue. Fields, in order: J gene, V gene, clone size, D gene, CDR3 DNA, CDR3 protein. D genes are given only for firm matches. Where a row states a size, it is once, few, many or the class of an expanded clone; other rows omit it.

TRBJ2-1	TRBV6-1	once	NA	TGTGCCAGCAACAGGTACCGCAATGAGCAGTTCTTC	CASNRYRNEQFF
TRBJ2-1	TRBV30	NA	NA	TGTGCCTGGAGTAGGCGGGGAGAGCAGTTCTTC	CAWSRRGEQFF
TRBJ1-2	TRBV27	NA	TRBD1	TGTGCCAGCAGAGGGACAGGGTCTGGGGGCTACACCTTC	CASRGTGSGGYTF
TRBJ1-5	TRBV6-1	NA	NA	TGTGCCAGCAGTGAACCAGGGCCCTCTCAGCCCCAGCATTTT	CASSEPGPSQPQHF
TRBJ2-7	TRBV6-5	NA	TRBD2	TGTGCCAGCAAAATTAGCGGGAGAGGGTCCTACGAGCAGTACTTC	CASKISGRGSYEQYF
TRBJ2-7	TRBV5-1	NA	NA	TGCGCCAGCAGCCGCACCCCCTCGGAGCGGACCTACGAGCAGTACTTC	CASSRTPSERTYEQYF
TRBJ2-7	TRBV5-1	NA	TRBD1	TGCGCCAGCAGCTTGGGCTCGGGACAGGTACTCTCCTACGAGCAGTACTTC	CASSLGSGQVLSYEQYF
TRBJ1-1	TRBV30	few	NA	TGTGCCTGGAGTCGTTCAGGGACTGAAGCTTTCTTT	CAWSRSGTEAFF
TRBJ2-2	TRBV7-8	few	TRBD2	TGTGCCAGCAGCCCTTCCGGGAGGGGGTACACCGGGGAGCTGTTTTTT	CASSPSGRGYTGELFF
TRBJ2-3	TRBV29-1	NA	TRBD2	TGCAGCGTTGCGGCTAGCGGGACCACAGATACGCAGTATTTT	CSVAASGTTDTQYF
TRBJ2-1	TRBV7-2	NA	TRBD2	TGTGCCAGCAGCTTAGCGGGAGGGCCTGGCAATGAGCAGTTCTTC	CASSLAGGPGNEQFF
TRBJ2-7	TRBV13	NA	NA	TGTGCCAGCAGCTTGGATCAGGCGACCTCCTACGAGCAGTACTTC	CASSLDQATSYEQYF
TRBJ2-5	TRBV11-2	NA	TRBD2	TGTGCCAGCACCAAGAGAAGCGGGAGGGAGTTGGAGACCCAGTACTTC	CASTKRSGRELETQYF
TRBJ1-1	TRBV7-3	NA	NA	TGTGCCAGCAGCCCCTCCCAGGGGAACACTGAAGCTTTCTTT	CASSPSQGNTEAFF
TRBJ1-2	TRBV5-1	NA	NA	TGCGCCAGCAGCTTGGCCGATAGGGGGGGTGCCTATGGCTACACCTTC	CASSLADRGGAYGYTF
TRBJ1-1	TRBV7-2	NA	TRBD1	TGTGCCAGCAGCCTACAGGGGGGAGACACTGAAGCTTTCTTT	CASSLQGGDTEAFF
TRBJ1-5	TRBV11-2	few	NA	TGTGCCAGCAGCTTTAGGGGGTTAGGACAGCCCCAGCATTTT	CASSFRGLGQPQHF
TRBJ1-3	TRBV5-4	NA	TRBD1	TGTGCCAGCAGTCGTTTAATTGGACAGGCCGGAGGAAACACCATATATTTT	CASSRLIGQAGGNTIYF
TRBJ1-5	TRBV6-5	few	NA	TGTGCCAGCAGTTACTCCTCCCTGAATCAGCCCCAGCATTTT	CASSYSSLNQPQHF
TRBJ1-5	TRBV2	NA	NA	TGTGCCAGCAGTGAGGCGACAGGCTACGGTCAGCCCCAGCATTTT	CASSEATGYGQPQHF
TRBJ2-1	TRBV7-2	NA	TRBD2	TGTGCCAGCAGTTCCAGCGGGAGGGGGATGAATGAGCAGTTCTTC	CASSSSGRGMNEQFF
TRBJ1-5	TRBV6-1	NA	NA	TGTGCCAGCAGTGAACGGGGGGCAAATCAGCCCCAGCATTTT	CASSERGANQPQHF
TRBJ1-2	TRBV28	few	NA	TGTGCCAGCAGTCAGATACCACAGGGAGTATATGGCTACACCTTC	CASSQIPQGVYGYTF
TRBJ2-7	TRBV6-5	few	TRBD2	TGTGCCAGCAGACCTAGCGGGAGTACTTCCTACGAGCAGTACTTC	CASRPSGSTSYEQYF
TRBJ1-2	TRBV7-2	few	NA	TGTGCCAGCAGCTGGCAGGCGACTAACTATGGCTACACCTTC	CASSWQATNYGYTF
TRBJ2-7	TRBV28	NA	TRBD2	TGTGCCAGCAGAACCGGGGGGGGGAACTCCTACGAGCAGTACTTC	CASRTGGGNSYEQYF
TRBJ2-1	TRBV5-6	few	TRBD2	TGTGCCAGCAGCTTGGTTCTAGCGGGAGGCGAGCAGTTCTTC	CASSLVLAGGEQFF
TRBJ1-4	TRBV14	few	NA	TGTGCCAGCAGCCGGGGCAGGGGTGAAAAACTGTTTTTT	CASSRGRGEKLFF
TRBJ2-7	TRBV6-1	NA	NA	TGTGCCAGCAGTGAGCCTAGTCCCGAGCAGTACTTC	CASSEPSPEQYF
TRBJ2-7	TRBV7-2	NA	TRBD1	TGTGCCAGCAGCTTAGCCCCGGGTTTCGGGACAGGGGAGTACTTC	CASSLAPGFGTGEYF
TRBJ2-5	TRBV11-2	NA	NA	TGTGCCAGCAGCAAGTCGGGACAATCGGTAGAGACCCAGTACTTC	CASSKSGQSVETQYF
TRBJ1-1	TRBV5-1	few	TRBD1	TGCGCCAGCAGCCCAGGGGGCTTAAACACTGAAGCTTTCTTT	CASSPGGLNTEAFF
TRBJ2-7	TRBV6-5	NA	NA	TGTGCCAGCAGTCCTACCGGGACACTCTACGAGCAGTACTTC	CASSPTGTLYEQYF
TRBJ1-2	TRBV5-6	NA	NA	TGTGCCAGCAGCTCACTTAATTATGGCTACACCTTC	CASSSLNYGYTF
TRBJ2-7	TRBV15	NA	NA	TGTGCCACCAGCATAACAGGGCAATCGACCTACGAGCAGTACTTC	CATSITGQSTYEQYF
TRBJ2-4	TRBV25-1	NA	TRBD1	TGTGCCAGCACTGGACAGGGCAAAAACATTCAGTACTTC	CASTGQGKNIQYF
TRBJ1-1	TRBV11-3	NA	NA	TGTGCCAGCAGCTTTCGCAGGAACACTGAAGCTTTCTTT	CASSFRRNTEAFF
TRBJ2-1	TRBV7-2	few	NA	TGTGCCAGCAGCTCGGATACCCGGGGGAATGAGCAGTTCTTC	CASSSDTRGNEQFF
TRBJ1-1	TRBV30	NA	NA	TGTGCCTGGAGTGTATTGGGGGGATACACTGAAGCTTTCTTT	CAWSVLGGYTEAFF
TRBJ2-5	TRBV10-3	few	NA	TGTGCCTCGGGACCCTCGCAGGAGGGCGAGACCCAGTACTTC	CASGPSQEGETQYF
TRBJ2-7	TRBV19	few	TRBD1	TGTGCCAGTAGTCAAGGACAGGGTTCTTCCTACGAGCAGTACTTC	CASSQGQGSSYEQYF
TRBJ2-7	TRBV25-1	NA	NA	TGTGCCAGCAGAGCCGGCCTAGGACAGAAGGGAAACTACGAGCAGTACTTC	CASRAGLGQKGNYEQYF
TRBJ1-1	TRBV29-1	NA	NA	TGCAGCGGGAGGGCACAGAGAAACACTGAAGCTTTCTTT	CSGRAQRNTEAFF
TRBJ1-1	TRBV7-9	NA	NA	TGTGCCAGCAGCTTAGAAGAGTCTACTGAAGCTTTCTTT	CASSLEESTEAFF
TRBJ1-2	TRBV6-5	few	TRBD1	TGTGCCAGCAGGGGATGGACAGGAAACTATGGCTACACCTTC	CASRGWTGNYGYTF
TRBJ2-1	TRBV5-6	few	NA	TGTGCCAGCAGTCTGGGGCCCGACAATGAGCAGTTCTTC	CASSLGPDNEQFF